A single sample gave rise to the 14 T cell receptor beta chains below, sequenced in a study of cytomegalovirus exposure and HLA in healthy donors. PCR employed 60 Vbeta and 13 Jbeta primers. Using immunoSEQ multiplex PCR, the repertoire was profiled, and TCRdb retains in-frame clones only, with some absent. Of about 220,000 clones in the sample, roughly 85% were seen once. What was sequenced was PBMCs. The receptor set was obtained from a male donor in good health and CMV-seronegative.

The chain carries TRBV27 and TRBJ2-3; TRBD2 matches 8 bases. This CDR3 has 17 amino acids. The V gene's germline CDR1 is MNHEY and CDR2 SMNVEV (reference sequence). The junction had 18 bases not matched to a gene; V was cut back by 7 bases and J by 6 bases. For the CDR3, the DNA is TGTGCCAGCATAGGGGGGGCTAGCGGGCTCCGCGGGGATACGCAGTATTTT. It is translated as CASIGGASGLRGDTQYF.

The gene calls are TRBV30 and TRBJ1-1; D possibly corresponds to TRBD1 (6 bases). Germline CDR1 reads GTSNPN; CDR2 reads SVGIG (reference sequence). The length of the CDR3 is 10 residues. V lost 6 bases to trimming and J lost 8 bases, with 10 bases between them. The CDR3 loop is CACRDNEAFF. The DNA for the CDR3 is TGTGCCTGTCGGGACAACGAAGCTTTCTTT. Full variable domain (remainder filled in from reference TRBV30 and TRBJ1-1): SQTIHQWPATLVQPVGSPLSLECTVEGTSNPNLYWYRQAAGRGLQLLFYSVGIGQISSEVPQNLSASRPQDRQFILSSKKLLLSDSGFYLCACRDNEAFFGQGTRLTVV.

The sample holds one count of this clone. The rearrangement uses TRBV7-3 and TRBJ2-7; 9 nucleotides agree with TRBD1. This CDR3 contains 15 residues. Germline V gene data show CDR1 as SGHTA and CDR2 as FQGTGA. Trimming took 5 bases from V and 3 from J; bases not matched to a gene: 8. The CDR3 protein is CASSPETGGGYEQYF. CDR3 sequence (DNA): TGTGCCAGCAGCCCCGAGACAGGGGGTGGCTACGAGCAGTACTTC.

This clone has just a few counts. The CDR3 nucleotides read TGTGCCAGCAGCGTAGATCAGGGGGGAGGAGGCTACACCTTC. The encoded protein is CASSVDQGGGGYTF. The chain links TRBV9 to TRBJ1-2; 7 bases are a match to TRBD1. V lost 0 bases to trimming and J lost 8 bases; unmatched junction nucleotides: 7. CDR1 is SGDLS, CDR2 YYNGEE, per germline. The CDR3 contains 14 residues.

The J gene is TRBJ1-3, the V gene TRBV15, with 7 positions matching TRBD1. CDR1 and CDR2 (germline): LNHNV, YYDKDF (reference sequence). This CDR3 spans 16 amino acids. The ends lost 3 bases at V and 1 base at J; junction bases unmatched: 6. Here the CDR3 DNA reads TGTGCCACCAGCAGCGGAGGGACAGTTTCTGGAAACACCATATATTTT. Its protein is CATSSGGTVSGNTIYF.

The CDR3 loop is CASSTGTSTFGFDYEQYF. The CDR3 nucleotides read TGTGCCAGCAGTACCGGGACTAGCACTTTTGGGTTCGACTACGAGCAGTACTTC. This sequence joins TRBV28 and TRBJ2-7; TRBD2 matches 9 bases. The CDR3 is 18 amino acids. J lost 3 bases, V lost 5 bases, and 17 bases had no gene match. CDR1 MDHEN and CDR2 SYDVKM come from the germline V gene.

This clone has a handful of counts. The chain has TRBV6-5 and TRBJ2-7, with 8 bases identical to TRBD1. Germline values: CDR1 MNHEY, CDR2 SVGAGI. The V segment lost 0 bases and the J segment 5 bases; nucleotides outside the gene matches: 0. The CDR3 loop spans 13 amino acids. The chain's CDR3 is CASSYSDRDEQYF. The CDR3 DNA reads TGTGCCAGCAGTTACTCGGACAGGGACGAGCAGTACTTC.

The chain has TRBV19 and TRBJ2-2; D is perhaps TRBD1 (6 bases). V was cut by 4 bases and J by 3 bases, with 15 bases left in between. This CDR3 contains 16 residues. Germline CDR1 and CDR2: LNHDA and SQIVND (reference sequence). The CDR3 coding sequence is TGTGCCAGTAGTAGACACAGGGTCTCGGACACCGGGGAGCTGTTTTTT. Amino acid sequence: CASSRHRVSDTGELFF.

The chain joins TRBV7-9 to TRBJ2-5; 8 nucleotides agree with TRBD2. In germline, CDR1 is SEHNR, CDR2 FQNEAQ (reference sequence). This CDR3 spans 15 amino acids. Trimming at V came to 3 bases and at J to 0 bases, leaving 3 bases not matched to a gene. The CDR3 nucleotides read TGTGCCAGCAGCTTCAGCGGGGGTAACCAAGAGACCCAGTACTTC. Its protein product is CASSFSGGNQETQYF. Full variable domain (outside the CDR3, taken from reference TRBV7-9 and TRBJ2-5): DTGVSQNPRHKITKRGQNVTFRCDPISEHNRLYWYRQTLGQGPEFLTYFQNEAQLEKSRLLSDRFSAERPKGSFSTLEIQRTEQGDSAMYLCASSFSGGNQETQYFGPGTRLLVL.

This chain uses TRBV9 with TRBJ1-1, with 9 bases lining up with TRBD1. The CDR3 runs 14 residues. Germline-derived CDR1 and CDR2 are SGDLS and YYNGEE. V trimming: 2 bases; J trimming: 3 bases; junction bases outside the gene matches: 2. Written as DNA, the CDR3 is TGTGCCAGCAGCGTTACAGGGGGCGACACTGAAGCTTTCTTT. Translated, it gives CASSVTGGDTEAFF. Variable domain in full (rest from reference TRBV9 and TRBJ1-1): DSGVTQTPKHLITATGQRVTLRCSPRSGDLSVYWYQQSLDQGLQFLIQYYNGEERAKGNILERFSAQQFPDLHSELNLSSLELGDSALYFCASSVTGGDTEAFFGQGTRLTVV.

The gene calls are TRBV5-6 and TRBJ2-1, with a weak D call TRBD2 (7 bases). The CDR3 extends over 15 amino acids. CDR1 is SGHDT and CDR2 is YYEEEE in the germline V gene. Trimming took off 4 bases at V and 9 bases at J, with 20 bases between the two ends. As DNA, the CDR3 is TGTGCCAGCAGCCGTCGGGGGGCCCCTACAGTTGAGCAGTTCTTC. Its translation is CASSRRGAPTVEQFF.

V and J are TRBV7-9 and TRBJ1-4, with D perhaps TRBD1 (6 bases). The germline CDR1 and CDR2 sequences are SEHNR and FQNEAQ (reference sequence). The CDR3 covers 15 residues. The CDR3 spells CSGTTGSATNEKLFF. CDR3 nucleotide sequence: TGTTCCGGGACAACAGGGTCTGCAACTAATGAAAAACTGTTTTTT.

The rearrangement links TRBV18 to TRBJ2-5, with 8 bases aligning to TRBD2. The germline V gene has CDR1 KGHSH and CDR2 LQKENI. The junction had 11 bases not matched to a gene; V was cut back by 3 bases and J by 5 bases. This CDR3 has 16 amino acids. CDR3 amino acids: CASSPPTGLAVETQYF. The CDR3 coding sequence is TGTGCCAGCTCACCGCCAACCGGACTAGCTGTGGAGACCCAGTACTTC.

The chain employs TRBV6-5 and TRBJ2-5, with 7 bases aligning to TRBD1. The V gene end was trimmed by 0 bases and the J gene end by 0 bases; junction bases not matched to a gene: 4. Germline CDR1 is MNHEY and CDR2 is SVGAGI. The length of the CDR3 is 16 residues. CDR3 in amino acids: CASSYSGRGYQETQYF. In DNA, the CDR3 is TGTGCCAGCAGTTACTCGGGCAGGGGGTACCAAGAGACCCAGTACTTC.